Listed here are 19 T cell receptor beta chains from one sample, sequenced in a study of blood T cell repertoires in COVID-19. Some clones are missing from TCRdb's copy, which holds only in-frame ones; the method was immunoSEQ multiplex PCR. Among approximately 150,000 clones, approximately 77% were seen once, and the ten largest hold around a sixth. The sample taken for sequencing was PBMCs or T cells enriched from blood (not recorded which). The receptors stem from a man aged 60 to 75 who had recovered from COVID-19.

The chain is built from TRBV6-4 and TRBJ1-2, with 7 bases that match TRBD1. CDR3 length equals 14 residues. Germline V CDR1 and CDR2: MRHNA, SNTAGT. V shed 4 bases, J shed 6 bases, and the junction held 8 bases outside the gene matches. CDR3 sequence: CASSAATGVDGYTF. The DNA of the CDR3 is TGTGCCAGCAGTGCCGCAACAGGGGTAGATGGCTACACCTTC.

This chain connects TRBV10-2 to TRBJ2-3; TRBD2 matches at 14 bases. After removal of 5 bases from V and 2 bases from J, the junction contained 3 bases not matched to a gene. Germline values: CDR1 WSHSY, CDR2 SAAADI. The length of the CDR3 is 16 residues. As DNA, the CDR3 is TGCGCCAGCAGTCGGACTAGCGGGGGGTACACAGATACGCAGTATTTT. As protein: CASSRTSGGYTDTQYF.

V usage is TRBV29-1 and J usage is TRBJ2-7; D unresolved. The CDR3 has 11 amino acids. With 4 bases removed from V and 1 base from J, the gap between germline ends came to 5 bases. Germline-derived CDR1 and CDR2 are SQVTM and ANQGSEA. CDR3 sequence reads: CSVGRSYEQYF. CDR3 DNA: TGCAGCGTTGGTCGTTCCTACGAGCAGTACTTC.

The chain joins TRBV7-3 to TRBJ1-2; D is possibly TRBD1 (5 bases). The germline gives CDR1 SGHTA, CDR2 FQGTGA. Trimming stripped 5 bases from V and 8 bases from J, with 21 bases between. This CDR3 spans 15 amino acids. CDR3 coding DNA: TGTGCCAGCAGCCCTGCTGGGGCAGGGTCAAACGGCTACACCTTC. Translating it yields CASSPAGAGSNGYTF.

V usage is TRBV27 and J usage is TRBJ2-5; weak D call: TRBD1 (6 bases). V dropped 4 bases and J dropped 3 bases, with 21 bases sitting between them. In germline, CDR1 is MNHEY, CDR2 SMNVEV (reference sequence). The CDR3 loop spans 17 amino acids. CDR3 amino acids: CASSSQYPGHPKETQYF. The CDR3 region has the DNA TGTGCCAGCAGTTCTCAATACCCGGGACATCCTAAAGAGACCCAGTACTTC.

V usage is TRBV7-8 and J usage is TRBJ1-6; D is uncertain. Germline V gives CDR1 SGHVS, CDR2 FQNEAQ. Trimming removed 0 bases at V and 0 bases at J, with 6 bases between. CDR3 length equals 16 residues. CDR3 loop: CASSLASTSYNSPLHF. CDR3 coding DNA: TGTGCCAGCAGCTTAGCGAGTACCTCCTATAATTCACCCCTCCACTTT.

This clone has only a few counts. This chain uses TRBV19 with TRBJ1-5, with D unresolved. V was shortened by 3 bases and J by 5 bases, with 8 bases between the two germline ends. The CDR3 covers 13 residues. Germline values: CDR1 LNHDA, CDR2 SQIVND (reference sequence). The DNA of the CDR3 is TGTGCCAGTAGTATTTCCTGGCATCAGCCCCAGCATTTT. Translating gives CASSISWHQPQHF.

This clone was found once. The genes are TRBV28 and TRBJ1-4; 7 nucleotides agree with TRBD1. The CDR3 extends over 19 amino acids. Trimming cost V 9 bases and J 0 bases; bases outside gene matches: 19. CDR1 MDHEN and CDR2 SYDVKM come from the germline V gene. The CDR3, as DNA: TGTGCCAGTGTGAGATCCCAAGGGACAGCGGCTTCAACTAATGAAAAACTGTTTTTT. Amino acids: CASVRSQGTAASTNEKLFF.

With respect to this clone: One junction end does not reproduce the germline sequence, and a read error may be involved. The chain carries TRBV13 and TRBJ2-7, with D possibly TRBD1 on 6 matching bases. This CDR3 region has 14 residues. Germline lookup yields CDR1 PRHDT and CDR2 FYEKMQ (reference sequence). In DNA form, the CDR3 reads TGTGCCAGCCGCCAAAGACCGGGACAACGATCTCGCCACTTC. The encoded protein is CASRQRPGQRSRHF.

This rearrangement joins TRBV7-9 to TRBJ2-5; maybe TRBD1 (5 bases). The CDR3 is 13 amino acids. V lost 5 bases to trimming and J lost 1 base, with 8 bases between them. Germline values: CDR1 SEHNR, CDR2 FQNEAQ (reference sequence). CDR3 in DNA: TGTGCCAGCAGCCCCGACAGCCAAGAGACCCAGTACTTC. Translated: CASSPDSQETQYF.

The chain has TRBV2 and TRBJ2-1; 8 positions match TRBD2. Germline V gives CDR1 SNHLY, CDR2 FYNNEI. This CDR3 comprises 19 residues. V gave up 4 bases and J gave up 5 bases; unmatched junction bases: 19. CDR3 protein: CASSGGTRIALSPHNEQFF. The CDR3 bases are TGTGCCAGCAGTGGTGGGACTAGAATTGCGTTAAGTCCTCACAATGAGCAGTTCTTC.

The chain carries TRBV28 and TRBJ2-5; the match to TRBD2 covers 8 bases. The J segment lost 1 base and the V segment lost 2 bases, leaving 6 bases of the junction unmatched. This CDR3 region has 16 residues. CDR1 is MDHEN, CDR2 SYDVKM, per germline. CDR3 coding DNA: TGTGCCAGCAGTTTACTTGGCGGGACTAGCCAAGAGACCCAGTACTTC. Its translation is CASSLLGGTSQETQYF.

This chain links TRBV2 with TRBJ2-1; 12 bases fit TRBD2. Looked up from germline, CDR1 is SNHLY and CDR2 is FYNNEI. The CDR3 spans 16 residues. The junction had 8 bases not matched to a gene; V was cut back by 5 bases and J by 6 bases. This chain's CDR3 is CASSLLAGGLVNEQFF. In DNA form, the CDR3 reads TGTGCCAGCAGTCTACTAGCGGGGGGCTTGGTCAATGAGCAGTTCTTC.

The rearrangement links TRBV9 to TRBJ2-2; TRBD2 might be the D (5 bases). Germline V CDR1 and CDR2: SGDLS, YYNGEE. Between the trimmed V and J ends, which lost 3 bases and 5 bases, there was a span of 11 bases. This CDR3 comprises 14 residues. In DNA form, the CDR3 reads TGTGCCAGCAGCGACCCCACTAGGACCGGGGAGCTGTTTTTT. Translation: CASSDPTRTGELFF.

The rearrangement joins TRBV12-3 or TRBV12-4 to TRBJ1-6; no definite D call. Trimming pared 2 bases from V and 9 bases from J, leaving 8 bases between. CDR3 length: 13 residues. The CDR3 spells CASSLRVGSPLHF. DNA for the CDR3: TGTGCCAGCAGTTTACGGGTTGGTTCACCCCTCCACTTT.

The chain recombines TRBV7-2 with TRBJ2-5; TRBD2 matches at 9 bases. V shed 5 bases and J 5 bases; nucleotides not matched to a gene: 9. The CDR3 runs to 15 residues. CDR1 is SGHTA and CDR2 is FQGNSA in the germline V gene. CDR3 region: CASSLPRGGRETQYF. Here the CDR3 DNA reads TGTGCCAGCAGCCTGCCGCGGGGGGGCCGCGAGACCCAGTACTTC.

The chain is built from TRBV5-6 and TRBJ2-1, with TRBD1 matching 8 bases. Germline V gene lookup returns CDR1 SGHDT and CDR2 YYEEEE. V lost 0 bases and J lost 8; bases outside the gene matches: 7. The CDR3 consists of 15 residues. The CDR3 is CASSLGARGLHEQFF. CDR3 DNA: TGTGCCAGCAGCTTGGGGGCCAGGGGGCTTCATGAGCAGTTCTTC.

CDR3 protein: CASSDRWARDEQFF. CDR3 sequence (DNA): TGTGCCAGCAGTGACCGATGGGCGCGCGATGAGCAGTTCTTC. V usage is TRBV6-1 and J usage is TRBJ2-1; no clear D gene. The V gene's germline CDR1 is MNHNS and CDR2 SASEGT. CDR3 length: 14 amino acids. Trimming pared 3 bases from V and 8 bases from J, leaving 14 bases between.

The chain links TRBV5-1 to TRBJ2-7, with 7 nucleotides matching TRBD2. CDR3 length: 14 residues. The ends lost 3 bases at V and 2 bases at J; junction bases unmatched: 5. Germline V CDR1 and CDR2: SGHRS, YFSETQ. This chain's CDR3 is CASSYASGPYEQYF. DNA for the CDR3: TGCGCCAGCAGCTATGCTAGCGGCCCCTACGAGCAGTACTTC. Filled out from reference TRBV5-1 and TRBJ2-7, the complete variable domain reads KAGVTQTPRYLIKTRGQQVTLSCSPISGHRSVSWYQQTPGQGLQFLFEYFSETQRNKGNFPGRFSGRQFSNSRSEMNVSTLELGDSALYLCASSYASGPYEQYFGPGTRLTVT.